The source of this T cell receptor beta chain is a study of blood T cell repertoires in COVID-19. Background on the study: Sources were T cells, B-cell-depleted T cells, or PBMCs; the material itself was cDNA or gDNA.

Looked up from germline, CDR1 is LGHDT and CDR2 is YNNKEL (reference sequence). V trimming: 4 bases; J trimming: 9 bases; junction bases outside the gene matches: 6. CDR3 size: 14 residues. Libraries were prepared by immunoSEQ multiplex PCR; TCRdb keeps only in-frame clonotypes and omits some of them. The table lists 120,000 or so clones, 85% to 90% of them singletons. The origin of this receptor is a woman aged 45-65 years with acute or convalescent COVID-19. The chain combines TRBV3-1 (or the pseudogene TRBV3-2) with TRBJ2-3; TRBD2 matches at 11 bases. The specimen was peripheral blood. This CDR3 reads CASSPRASGRTQYF. The CDR3 DNA reads as TGTGCCAGCAGCCCCCGCGCTAGCGGGAGGACGCAGTATTTT.